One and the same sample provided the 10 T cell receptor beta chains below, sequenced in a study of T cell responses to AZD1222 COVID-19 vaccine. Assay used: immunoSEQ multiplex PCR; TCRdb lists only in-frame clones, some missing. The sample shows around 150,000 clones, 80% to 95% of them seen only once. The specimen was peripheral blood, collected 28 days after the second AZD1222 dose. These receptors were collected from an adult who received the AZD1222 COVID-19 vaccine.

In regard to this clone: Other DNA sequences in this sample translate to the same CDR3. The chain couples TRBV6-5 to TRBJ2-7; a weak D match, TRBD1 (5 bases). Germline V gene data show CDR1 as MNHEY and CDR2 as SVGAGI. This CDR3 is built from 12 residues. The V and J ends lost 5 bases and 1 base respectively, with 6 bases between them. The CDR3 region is CASSRGSYEQYF. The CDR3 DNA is TGTGCCAGCAGTAGGGGTTCCTACGAGCAGTACTTC.

The DNA for the CDR3 is TGTGCCAGCAGCTTGGAGGTGAATGCGGACTACGAGCAGTACTTC. Its protein product is CASSLEVNADYEQYF. The chain is built from TRBV5-5 and TRBJ2-7; no firm D call. V was cut by 0 bases and J by 3 bases, with 13 bases left in between. The germline CDR1 and CDR2 sequences are SGHKS and YYEKEE (reference sequence). This CDR3 region has 15 residues. Using reference TRBV5-5 and TRBJ2-7 for the parts outside the CDR3, the full variable domain is DAGVTQSPTHLIKTRGQQVTLRCSPISGHKSVSWYQQVLGQGPQFIFQYYEKEERGRGNFPDRFSARQFPNYSSELNVNALLLGDSALYLCASSLEVNADYEQYFGPGTRLTVT.

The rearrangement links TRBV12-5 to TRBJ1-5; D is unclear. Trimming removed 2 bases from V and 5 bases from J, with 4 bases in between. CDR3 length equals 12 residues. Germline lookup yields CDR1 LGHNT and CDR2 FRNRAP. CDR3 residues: CASGLPDQPQHF. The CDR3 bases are TGTGCTAGTGGTTTGCCGGATCAGCCCCAGCATTTT.

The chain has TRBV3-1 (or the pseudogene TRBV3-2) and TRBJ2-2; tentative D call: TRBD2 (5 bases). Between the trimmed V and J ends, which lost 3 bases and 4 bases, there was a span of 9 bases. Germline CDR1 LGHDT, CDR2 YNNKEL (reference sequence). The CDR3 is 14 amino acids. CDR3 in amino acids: CASSHPGGTGELFF. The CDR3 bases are TGTGCCAGCAGCCATCCTGGAGGCACCGGGGAGCTGTTTTTT.

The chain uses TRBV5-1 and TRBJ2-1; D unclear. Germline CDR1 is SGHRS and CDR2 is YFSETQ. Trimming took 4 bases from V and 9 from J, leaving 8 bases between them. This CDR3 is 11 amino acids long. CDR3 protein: CASSELGEQFF. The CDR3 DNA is TGCGCCAGCAGCGAGCTGGGTGAGCAGTTCTTC.

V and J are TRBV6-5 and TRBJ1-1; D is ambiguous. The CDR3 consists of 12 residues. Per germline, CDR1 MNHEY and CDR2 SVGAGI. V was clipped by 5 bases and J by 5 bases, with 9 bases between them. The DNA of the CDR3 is TGTGCCAGCAGTCCCTCAAGAACTGAAGCTTTCTTT. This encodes CASSPSRTEAFF.

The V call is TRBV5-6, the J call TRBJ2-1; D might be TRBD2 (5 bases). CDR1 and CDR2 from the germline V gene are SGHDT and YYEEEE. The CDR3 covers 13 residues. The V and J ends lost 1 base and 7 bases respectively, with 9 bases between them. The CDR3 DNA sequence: TGTGCCAGCAGCTTGTCGGGGATGAATGAGCAGTTCTTC. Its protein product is CASSLSGMNEQFF.

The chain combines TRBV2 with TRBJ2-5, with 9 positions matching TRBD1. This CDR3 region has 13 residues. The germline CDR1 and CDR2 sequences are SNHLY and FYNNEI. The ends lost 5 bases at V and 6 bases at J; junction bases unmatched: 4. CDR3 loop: CASSTDRGKTQYF. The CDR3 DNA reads TGTGCCAGCAGTACTGACAGGGGGAAGACCCAGTACTTC.

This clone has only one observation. The CDR3 bases are TGCAGCGTGGCGGACTGGCTCGACACTGAAGCTTTCTTT. Translation: CSVADWLDTEAFF. The chain uses TRBV29-1 and TRBJ1-1; D is unclear. Germline values: CDR1 SQVTM, CDR2 ANQGSEA. CDR3 length: 13 residues. V lost 6 bases to trimming and J lost 3 bases, with 14 bases between them.

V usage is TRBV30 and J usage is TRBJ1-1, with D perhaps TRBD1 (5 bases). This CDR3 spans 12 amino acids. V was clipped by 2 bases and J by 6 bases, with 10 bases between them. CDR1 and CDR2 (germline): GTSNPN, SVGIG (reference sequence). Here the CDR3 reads CAWSKGIAEAFF. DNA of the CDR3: TGTGCCTGGAGTAAGGGGATCGCTGAAGCTTTCTTT.